The 5 T cell receptor beta chains in this list originate from one sample, sequenced in a study of human T cells and chemical hapten exposure. From the 5' RACE reads, TCRdb called clonotypes with MiXCR, one entry per CDR3 protein. In the table there are over 95,000 distinct CDR3 sequences, around a fifth of which are singletons. The study extracted total RNA from unfractionated whole blood. The receptor set was obtained from a human donor in good health.

The chain joins TRBV9 to TRBJ2-7; D gene ambiguous. Trimming took off 4 bases at V and 2 bases at J, with 13 bases between the two ends. The CDR3 length is 14 residues. Germline CDR1 reads SGDLS; CDR2 reads YYNGEE. CDR3 nucleotide sequence: TGTGCCAGCAGCACTCGGACGGAGACCTACGAGCAGTACTTC. Translation gives CASSTRTETYEQYF.

The gene calls are TRBV5-6 and TRBJ1-1, with D hard to call. The CDR3 is 14 residues long. Trimming stripped 2 bases from V and 0 bases from J, with 8 bases between. Germline CDR1 SGHDT, CDR2 YYEEEE. CDR3 amino acids: CASSFSGMNTEAFF. The CDR3 coding sequence is TGTGCCAGCAGCTTCTCAGGTATGAACACTGAAGCTTTCTTT.

This clonotype appeared a few times. The V call is TRBV15, the J call TRBJ2-7; D not resolved. V was pared by 1 base and J by 0 bases, with 10 bases between. This CDR3 spans 15 amino acids. Germline V gives CDR1 LNHNV, CDR2 YYDKDF (reference sequence). CDR3 sequence: CATSRGFDFSYEQYF. The CDR3 nucleotides are TGTGCCACCAGCAGAGGCTTCGACTTCTCCTACGAGCAGTACTTC.

This clonotype appeared a few times. The chain is built from TRBV5-4 and TRBJ1-2; D unresolved. Germline V CDR1 and CDR2: SGHNT, YYREEE (reference sequence). Trimming stripped 1 base from V and 3 bases from J, with 10 bases between. CDR3 length: 14 residues. For the CDR3, the DNA is TGTGCCAGCAGCTTGTTACACGCCGACTATGGCTACACCTTC. It encodes CASSLLHADYGYTF.

The chain employs TRBV29-1 and TRBJ2-1, with unresolved D. The CDR3 has 12 amino acids. V was clipped by 3 bases and J by 10 bases, with 13 bases between them. Germline-derived CDR1 and CDR2 are SQVTM and ANQGSEA. CDR3 nucleotides: TGCAGCGTTGACCTAAGCATGCGAGAGCAGTTCTTC. This codes for CSVDLSMREQFF.